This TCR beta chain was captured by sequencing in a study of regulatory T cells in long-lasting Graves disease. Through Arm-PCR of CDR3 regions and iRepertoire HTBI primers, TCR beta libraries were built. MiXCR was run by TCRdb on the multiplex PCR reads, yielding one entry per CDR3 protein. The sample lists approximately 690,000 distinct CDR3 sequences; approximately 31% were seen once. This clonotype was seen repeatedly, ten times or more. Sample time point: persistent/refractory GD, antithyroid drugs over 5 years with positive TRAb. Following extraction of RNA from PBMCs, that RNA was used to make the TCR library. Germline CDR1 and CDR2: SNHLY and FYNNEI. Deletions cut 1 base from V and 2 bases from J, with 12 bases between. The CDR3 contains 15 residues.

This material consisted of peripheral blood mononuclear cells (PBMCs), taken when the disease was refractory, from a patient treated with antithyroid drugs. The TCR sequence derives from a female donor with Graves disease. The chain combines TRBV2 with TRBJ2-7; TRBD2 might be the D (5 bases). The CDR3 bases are TGTGCCAGCAGTGAAGGATCGACGGGGACCTACGAGCAGTACTTC. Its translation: CASSEGSTGTYEQYF.